Shown below are 5 T cell receptor beta chains from a single sample sequenced in a study of T cells in placental villitis. Study results and caveats: Placentae with villitis of unknown etiology showed clonal expansion, median clonality around 0.056 versus control approximately 0.006.

The libraries were made with immunoSEQ v4. TCRdb's copy holds only in-frame clones and misses some; the assay was immunoSEQ multiplex PCR. The data show roughly 2,000 clones, approximately 86% seen once. These receptors have no identified antigens. Sequenced material: placental tissue containing maternal and fetal cells. These receptors originate from a human patient with villitis of unknown etiology; the placental T cells may come from both mother and fetus.

The genes are TRBV6-4 and TRBJ2-1; the D gene is possibly TRBD2 (6 bases). V lost 3 bases and J lost 7, with 16 bases in between. This CDR3 is built from 15 residues. Germline CDR1 is MRHNA and CDR2 is SNTAGT. The CDR3 DNA reads as TGTGCCAGCAGTGAGGGGACTGAGATATCAAATGAGCAGTTCTTC. This encodes CASSEGTEISNEQFF.

This chain joins TRBV10-3 and TRBJ1-5, with D hard to call. V gave up 3 bases and J gave up 2 bases, with 11 bases separating them. The CDR3 loop spans 15 amino acids. Germline V gene lookup returns CDR1 ENHRY and CDR2 SYGVKD. The CDR3 sequence is CAISDGVLGNQPQHF. The CDR3 DNA sequence: TGTGCCATCAGTGACGGGGTCTTGGGCAATCAGCCCCAGCATTTT.

This clone was found once. The rearrangement links TRBV7-9 to TRBJ2-1, with D possibly matching TRBD2 (5 bases). The CDR3 runs 16 residues. V was trimmed by 2 bases and J by 7 bases, leaving 18 bases between them. Germline values: CDR1 SEHNR, CDR2 FQNEAQ (reference sequence). The CDR3 DNA follows: TGTGCCAGCAGCTTATTCCGGACTTCGACCCTTAATGAGCAGTTCTTC. Residues: CASSLFRTSTLNEQFF.

The chain combines TRBV2 with TRBJ2-3; no reliable D call. CDR1 and CDR2 from the germline V gene are SNHLY and FYNNEI. The CDR3 totals 15 residues. V lost 2 bases to trimming and J lost 0 bases, with 9 bases between them. CDR3 region: CASSELGTSTDTQYF. The CDR3 DNA reads TGTGCCAGCAGTGAACTGGGAACTAGCACAGATACGCAGTATTTT.

This sequence joins TRBV7-2 and TRBJ2-3; D unclear. V was shortened by 1 base and J by 6 bases, with 11 bases between the two germline ends. The CDR3 has 14 amino acids. CDR1 and CDR2 from the germline V gene are SGHTA and FQGNSA. The CDR3 region is CASSLGNSEDTQYF. The CDR3 DNA follows: TGTGCCAGCAGCTTAGGGAATTCGGAGGATACGCAGTATTTT. The full variable domain, completed using reference TRBV7-2 and TRBJ2-3, is GAGVSQSPSNKVTEKGKDVELRCDPISGHTALYWYRQSLGQGLEFLIYFQGNSAPDKSGLPSDRFSAERTGGSVSTLTIQRTQQEDSAVYLCASSLGNSEDTQYFGPGTRLTVL.